This T cell receptor beta chain was sequenced during a study of blood T cell repertoires in COVID-19 (dated by TCRdb to about 2020). For the wider study: The collaborator samples originated in the United States, Italy and Spain and spanned the acute and convalescent phases of COVID-19. The prospective study material was composed of cDNA or gDNA derived from T cells, B-cell-depleted T cells, or PBMCs. Deeply sampled blood TCRbeta repertoires from subjects exposed to, actively infected with, or recovered from COVID-19 were included in the dataset. The repertoires were released in a freely available public database meant as a resource for research on the immune response to SARS-CoV-2. The samples were drawn from the first 160 participants of the ongoing ImmuneRACE study and from over a thousand subjects provided by 6 global collaborators. The sample metadata nearly always contained a de-identified subject ID, COVID-19 status, age in years and sex. Where HLA class I and class II types were available, the types were taken from metadata supplied by the sample provider, not from assay-based typing.

Each collaborating institution followed its own protocols to collect whole blood in K2EDTA tubes. Collaborator samples were shipped for TCRbeta analysis as frozen whole blood, isolated PBMCs, or DNA extracted from either sample type. Looking up the germline V gene yields CDR1 MDHEN and CDR2 SYDVKM. Inclusive of the bounding cysteine and phenylalanine, the CDR3 is 12 residues long. The only DNA kept is the CDR3, 36 bases in frame from the first base. Trimming costs V 10 bases and J 2 bases, and their ends lie 11 bases apart. TCRbeta CDR3 regions were amplified from genomic DNA by means of the immunoSEQ Assay, a bias-controlled multiplex PCR. Per the source publication's procedure: Within the assay, amplification of reference gene primers was used to estimate how many nucleated cells each sample contained. To quantify the absolute abundance of each unique TCRbeta CDR3 rearrangement, sequence reads were collapsed and filtered. For each sample, productive Simpson clonality was calculated as the square root of Simpson's diversity index across productive rearrangements. Held by TCRdb, this immuneACCESS table contains in-frame sequences only and omits some clones. Under half of the omission traces to an unresolved V gene where checked; the cause of the rest is unknown. V and J calls and clone size are copied from that table; D and trimming were computed from the DNA. The sample table contains fewer than 200,000 clones; only one count was recorded for roughly four fifths of them. The ten top clones hold under 2.5% of the sample.

Broad study findings and their caveats: Clinical and demographic metadata were provided uncurated, with the amount varying by source and participant.

In its sample, this clone was seen once. Its antigen has not been determined. Base quality data are lacking; no much larger clone is found one base away. The TCR comes from a woman older than 75 with acute or convalescent COVID-19. The sample taken for sequencing was peripheral blood. The chain links TRBV28 with TRBJ1-1; no D gene can be assigned with confidence. In nucleotides, the sequence is TGTGCCACTGTAGAAGCAAACACTGAAGCTTTCTTT. It encodes CATVEANTEAFF.